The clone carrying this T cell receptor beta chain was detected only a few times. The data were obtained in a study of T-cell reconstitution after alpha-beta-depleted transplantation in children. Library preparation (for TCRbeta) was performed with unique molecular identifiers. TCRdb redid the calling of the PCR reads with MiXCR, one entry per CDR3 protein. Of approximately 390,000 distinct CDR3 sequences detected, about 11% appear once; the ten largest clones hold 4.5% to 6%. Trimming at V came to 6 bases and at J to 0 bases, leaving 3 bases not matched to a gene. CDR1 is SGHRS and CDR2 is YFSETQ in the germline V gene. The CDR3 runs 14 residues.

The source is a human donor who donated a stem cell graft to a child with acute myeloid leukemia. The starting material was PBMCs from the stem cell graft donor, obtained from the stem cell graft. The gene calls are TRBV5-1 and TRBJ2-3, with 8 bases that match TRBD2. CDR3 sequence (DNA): TGCGCCAGCACCGAGCGGGGGAGCACAGATACGCAGTATTTT. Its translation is CASTERGSTDTQYF.